A selection of T cell receptor beta chains follows, all from one sample in a study of T-cell memory formation after mild COVID-19. One entry per CDR3 protein, called by TCRdb with MiXCR from the 5' RACE reads. The data contain about 350,000 distinct CDR3 sequences, roughly 15% of them singletons. Sequenced material: PBMCs or a T cell subset sorted from them (not recorded which). Every receptor here comes from a man aged 18 to 30 who had mild COVID-19 (a few samples of this study predate the infection). Cell type and time point are not known. Both conserved end residues are part of each CDR3. A D gene is named only where the DNA matches it firmly. The size entry is marked missing in some rows and otherwise reads once, few, many or a size class.

D	size	V	J	DNA	CDR3
-	-	TRBV6-2/TRBV6-3	TRBJ2-7	TGTGCCAGCAGACCCAGGACGGACCTTTACGAGCAGTACTTC	CASRPRTDLYEQYF
TRBD1	-	TRBV7-9	TRBJ1-1	TGTGCCAGCAGCTTGCGGGGACAGGGGCGGGTTGAAGCTTTCTTT	CASSLRGQGRVEAFF
-	-	TRBV25-1	TRBJ2-7	TGTGCCAGCCGTGACGGGACCTCGGGATACGAGCAGTACTTT	CASRDGTSGYEQYF
-	few	TRBV6-1	TRBJ1-1	TGTGCCATCGACCTGGAGATGAACACTGAAGCTTTCTTT	CAIDLEMNTEAFF
TRBD2	-	TRBV25-1	TRBJ2-1	TGTGCCAGTCGATCGGGGGGGGTCTCCTACAATGAGCAGTTCTTC	CASRSGGVSYNEQFF
-	-	TRBV19	TRBJ1-5	TGTGCCAGTAGTAATGGGGGCGGTCAGCCCCAGCATTTT	CASSNGGGQPQHF
TRBD2	many	TRBV7-2	TRBJ2-3	TGTGCCAGCAGCTTAGATGGTAGCGGGGCTAGCACAGATACGCAGTATTTT	CASSLDGSGASTDTQYF
TRBD1	-	TRBV4-1	TRBJ2-7	TGCGCCAGCAGCTCTCCGGGCGAAGCAGGGGGCTACGAGCAGTACTTC	CASSSPGEAGGYEQYF
-	-	TRBV20-1	TRBJ2-7	TGCAGTGCTAGATCATTACGAGGGGACGAGCAGTACTTC	CSARSLRGDEQYF
TRBD1	many	TRBV6-5	TRBJ1-5	TGTGCCAGCAGTTCCAGGACAGGGGGAGGTCAGCCCCAGCATTTT	CASSSRTGGGQPQHF
TRBD2	many	TRBV3-1	TRBJ2-5	TGTGCCAGCAGCCGCCGGGACTACTTAGAAGAGACCCAGTACTTC	CASSRRDYLEETQYF
TRBD1	-	TRBV28	TRBJ1-2	TGTGCCAGCAGTCAAACCGGGACAGAGAATTTC	CASSQTGTENF
-	many	TRBV5-4	TRBJ1-2	TGTGCCAGCAGCTTCGGACCCGACTATGGCTACACCTTC	CASSFGPDYGYTF
-	-	TRBV30	TRBJ1-6	TGTGCCTGGAGTGTACACCAGAATTCACCCCTCCACTTT	CAWSVHQNSPLHF
-	-	TRBV15	TRBJ1-3	TGTGCCACCAGCCCTAGGTGGGGATCTGGAAACACCATATATTTT	CATSPRWGSGNTIYF
-	few	TRBV3-1	TRBJ2-1	TGTGCCAGCAGCCAGACCGGGGGGCCCAATGAGCAGTTCTTC	CASSQTGGPNEQFF
-	few	TRBV12-3/TRBV12-4	TRBJ1-2	TGTGCCAGCAGCTATAACCAGGGGAGTAGTGGCTACACCTTC	CASSYNQGSSGYTF
-	many	TRBV6-2/TRBV6-3	TRBJ2-4	TGTGCCAGCAGTTACGAGGGACTAGCCAAAAACATTCAGTACTTC	CASSYEGLAKNIQYF
-	few	TRBV6-2/TRBV6-3	TRBJ2-1	TGTGCCAGCACCCCGGACTCATACAATGAGCAGTTCTTC	CASTPDSYNEQFF
-	few	TRBV7-9	TRBJ2-3	TGTGCCAGCAGCTTTTCACAGGGTGGTACAGATACGCAGTATTTT	CASSFSQGGTDTQYF
-	once	TRBV20-1	TRBJ1-2	TGCAGTGCCCCAGCCCCCGCTAACTATGGCTACACCTTC	CSAPAPANYGYTF
TRBD2	few	TRBV6-4	TRBJ2-3	TGTGCCAGCAGTGATGTAGGCGGGGGGGCCACAGATACGCAGTATTTT	CASSDVGGGATDTQYF
TRBD2	-	TRBV6-6	TRBJ2-3	TGTGCCAGCAGGTCGGGGGGGCCAGGCACAGATACGCAGTATTTT	CASRSGGPGTDTQYF
-	-	TRBV20-1	TRBJ1-1	TGCAGTGCTAGGCGAGGGAATACGAACACTGAAGCTTTCTTT	CSARRGNTNTEAFF
-	-	TRBV4-2	TRBJ1-2	TGTGCCAGCACGGACCATGGAGGCGATGGCTACACCTTC	CASTDHGGDGYTF
TRBD1	few	TRBV18	TRBJ2-7	TGTGCCAGCTCACCACCCGGGACAGGAAGGGGCGAGCAGTACTTC	CASSPPGTGRGEQYF
-	-	TRBV30	TRBJ1-2	TGTGCCTGGACCTCTTGGGGGGTCGGGGGCTACACCTTC	CAWTSWGVGGYTF
-	few	TRBV20-1	TRBJ1-1	TGCAGTGCTTACGTCGGGCGGGGCACTGAAGCTTTCTTT	CSAYVGRGTEAFF
-	-	TRBV2	TRBJ2-1	TGTGCCAGCAGTGAATGGGGTAATGAGCAGTTCTTC	CASSEWGNEQFF
TRBD2	-	TRBV15	TRBJ2-1	TGTGCCACCATCGGGGGGGGCCACTACAATGAGCAGTTCTTC	CATIGGGHYNEQFF
-	few	TRBV6-5	TRBJ2-2	TGTGCCAGCAGCTACTCGGGGTACACCGGGGAGCTGTTTTTT	CASSYSGYTGELFF
-	few	TRBV29-1	TRBJ2-3	TGCAGCGTCGCCGAGGGGGGACAGTTCACAGATACGCAGTATTTT	CSVAEGGQFTDTQYF